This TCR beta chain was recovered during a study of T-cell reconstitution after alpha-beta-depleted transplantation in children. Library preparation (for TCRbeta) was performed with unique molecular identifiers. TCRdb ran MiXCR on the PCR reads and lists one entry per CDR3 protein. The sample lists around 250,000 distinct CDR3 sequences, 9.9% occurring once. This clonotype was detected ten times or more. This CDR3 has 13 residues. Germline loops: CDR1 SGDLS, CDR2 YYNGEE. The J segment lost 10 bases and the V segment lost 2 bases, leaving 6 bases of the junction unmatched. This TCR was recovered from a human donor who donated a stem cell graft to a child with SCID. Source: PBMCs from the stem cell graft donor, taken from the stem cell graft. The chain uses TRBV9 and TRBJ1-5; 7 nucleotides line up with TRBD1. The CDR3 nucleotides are TGTGCCAGCAGCGTGCAGGGGGACGCCCCCCAGCATTTT. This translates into CASSVQGDAPQHF. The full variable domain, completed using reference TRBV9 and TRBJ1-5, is DSGVTQTPKHLITATGQRVTLRCSPRSGDLSVYWYQQSLDQGLQFLIQYYNGEERAKGNILERFSAQQFPDLHSELNLSSLELGDSALYFCASSVQGDAPQHFGDGTRLSIL.